This T cell receptor (beta chain) was obtained from a study of blood T cell repertoires in COVID-19. Study-level background: COVID-19 samples, acute and convalescent, were from the United States, Italy and Spain. Sources were T cells, B-cell-depleted T cells, or PBMCs; the material itself was cDNA or gDNA.

During active infection, Seattle patients enrolled and were then monitored through disease. The sample holds a few counts of this clone. Original handling: Researchers report that nucleated cell counts were estimated from reference gene primer amplification. Only in-frame clones appear in the TCRdb table, and some are missing; sequencing was by immunoSEQ multiplex PCR. For V, J and clone size, that table is used; D and trimming come from the DNA. In the table there are 430,000 or so clones, roughly 89% of which are singletons. Germline assignment: CDR1 MNHNY and CDR2 SVGAGI (reference sequence). This CDR3 has 12 residues. V was shortened by 5 bases and J by 6 bases, with 10 bases between the two germline ends.

The sequenced material came from peripheral blood. The origin of this receptor is a man between 18 and 29 years old with COVID-19, enrolled during active disease. V usage is TRBV6-6 and J usage is TRBJ1-2, with D maybe TRBD1 (6 bases). In DNA, the CDR3 is TGTGCCAGCAGTGTAAACAGGGATGGCTACACCTTC. It yields the protein CASSVNRDGYTF.